The following is a T cell receptor beta chain sequence with its context. These data come from a study of memory CD4+ T cells and cytomegalovirus serostatus. Single viable CD3+CD4+CD8-CD45RO+ cells were sorted as the memory CD4+ T cells. Measured with immunoSEQ multiplex PCR; TCRdb has only the in-frame clones, and not every one. The data show some 57,000 clones, roughly 80% seen once. CDR1 and CDR2 (germline): SGDLS, YYNGEE. The CDR3 has 16 residues. J was trimmed by 0 bases and V by 3 bases; bases with no gene match: 4. The sequencing input was memory CD4+ T cells from blood. The V call is TRBV9, the J call TRBJ2-5; TRBD2 matches at 11 bases. The sequence derives from an adult in good health and CMV-seronegative. DNA of the CDR3: TGTGCCAGCAGCGAGACTAGCGGGACGAACCAAGAGACCCAGTACTTC. Translation gives CASSETSGTNQETQYF.